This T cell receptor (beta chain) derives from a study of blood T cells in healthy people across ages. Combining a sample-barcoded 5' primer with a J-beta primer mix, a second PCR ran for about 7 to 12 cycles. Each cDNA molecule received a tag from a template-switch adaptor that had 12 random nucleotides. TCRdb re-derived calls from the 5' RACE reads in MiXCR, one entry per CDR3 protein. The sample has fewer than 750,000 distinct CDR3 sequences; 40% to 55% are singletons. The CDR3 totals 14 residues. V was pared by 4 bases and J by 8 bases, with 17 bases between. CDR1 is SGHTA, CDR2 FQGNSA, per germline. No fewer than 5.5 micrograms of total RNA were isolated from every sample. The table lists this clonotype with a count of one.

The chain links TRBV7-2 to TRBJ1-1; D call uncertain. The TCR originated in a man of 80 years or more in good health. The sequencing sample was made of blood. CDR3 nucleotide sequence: TGTGCCAGCAGCTGGTACAAGCGGACTTTGGAAGCTTTCTTT. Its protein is CASSWYKRTLEAFF. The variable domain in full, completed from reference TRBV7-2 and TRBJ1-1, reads GAGVSQSPSNKVTEKGKDVELRCDPISGHTALYWYRQSLGQGLEFLIYFQGNSAPDKSGLPSDRFSAERTGGSVSTLTIQRTQQEDSAVYLCASSWYKRTLEAFFGQGTRLTVV.